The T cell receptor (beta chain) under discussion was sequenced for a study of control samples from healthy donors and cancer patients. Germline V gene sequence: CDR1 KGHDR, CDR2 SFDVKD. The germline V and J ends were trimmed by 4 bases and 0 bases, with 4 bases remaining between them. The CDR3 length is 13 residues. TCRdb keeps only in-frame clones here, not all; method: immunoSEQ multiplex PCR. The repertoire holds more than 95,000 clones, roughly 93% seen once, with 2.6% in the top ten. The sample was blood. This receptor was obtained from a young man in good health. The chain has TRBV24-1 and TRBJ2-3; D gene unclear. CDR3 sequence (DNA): TGTGCCACCAGTGACAGTAGCACAGATACGCAGTATTTT. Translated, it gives CATSDSSTDTQYF.